The clone carrying this TCR beta chain has a handful of counts. Its specificity is unknown. Individual cDNA molecules received unique molecular identifiers during library preparation. TCRdb reprocessed the 5' RACE reads via MiXCR and lists one record per CDR3 protein. The sample has fewer than 65,000 distinct CDR3 sequences, about 7.7% seen once. V lost 4 bases and J lost 6; bases outside the gene matches: 6. Germline V gene lookup returns CDR1 GTSNPN and CDR2 SVGIG (reference sequence). The CDR3 is 12 amino acids. The sample is drawn from a study of early T cells in non-severe SARS-CoV-2 infection. Study at large: Chains from this unsorted whole-blood bulk RNA could not be paired. Overall study findings and caveats: In VDJdb matching, anti-spike CD8 responses were favored while private and CD4 specificities went missing.

The material sequenced was whole blood, taken at baseline. The source is an adult who was a healthcare worker with PCR-confirmed SARS-CoV-2 infection or an uninfected control (not recorded which). This sequence joins TRBV30 and TRBJ2-7; 7 bases align to TRBD1. The CDR3 coding sequence is TGTGCCTGGACCCAGGGGGAGTTCGAGCAGTACTTC. Its translation is CAWTQGEFEQYF.